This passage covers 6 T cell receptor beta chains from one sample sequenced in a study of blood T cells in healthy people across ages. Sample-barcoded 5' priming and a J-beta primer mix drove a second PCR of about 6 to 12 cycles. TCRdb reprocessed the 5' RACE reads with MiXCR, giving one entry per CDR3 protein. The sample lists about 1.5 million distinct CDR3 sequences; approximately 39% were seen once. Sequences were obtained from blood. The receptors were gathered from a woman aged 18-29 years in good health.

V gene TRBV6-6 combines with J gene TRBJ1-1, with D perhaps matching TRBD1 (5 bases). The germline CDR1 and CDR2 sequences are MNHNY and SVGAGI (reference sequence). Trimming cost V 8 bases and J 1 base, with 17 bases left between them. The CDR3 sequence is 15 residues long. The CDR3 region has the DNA TGTGCCAGCTTTCCTGCCGGGCAGGGGAACACTGAAGCTTTCTTT. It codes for CASFPAGQGNTEAFF.

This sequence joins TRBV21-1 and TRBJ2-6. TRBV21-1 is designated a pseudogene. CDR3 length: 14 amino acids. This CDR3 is CASSNSSGANVLTF. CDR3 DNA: TGTGCCAGCAGCAATAGTTCTGGGGCCAACGTCCTGACTTTC.

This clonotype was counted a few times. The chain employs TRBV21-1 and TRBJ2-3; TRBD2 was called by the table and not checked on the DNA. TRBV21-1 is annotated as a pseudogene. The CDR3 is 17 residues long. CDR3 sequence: CASSRAILAGGTDTQYF. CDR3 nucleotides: TGTGCCAGCAGCAGAGCAATACTAGCGGGAGGCACAGATACGCAGTATTTT.

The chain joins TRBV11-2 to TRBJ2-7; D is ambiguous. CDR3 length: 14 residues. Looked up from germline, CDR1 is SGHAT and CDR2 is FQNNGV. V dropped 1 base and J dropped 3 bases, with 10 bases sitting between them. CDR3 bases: TGTGCCAGCAGCTTAGGTTCACCTTACTACGAGCAGTACTTC. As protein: CASSLGSPYYEQYF.

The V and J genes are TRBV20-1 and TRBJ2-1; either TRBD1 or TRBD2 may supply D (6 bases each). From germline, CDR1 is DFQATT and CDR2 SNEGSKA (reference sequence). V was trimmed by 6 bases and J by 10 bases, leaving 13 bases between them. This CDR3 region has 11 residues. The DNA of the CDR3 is TGCAGTGCCCGACAGGACTACGAGCAGTTCTTC. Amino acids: CSARQDYEQFF.

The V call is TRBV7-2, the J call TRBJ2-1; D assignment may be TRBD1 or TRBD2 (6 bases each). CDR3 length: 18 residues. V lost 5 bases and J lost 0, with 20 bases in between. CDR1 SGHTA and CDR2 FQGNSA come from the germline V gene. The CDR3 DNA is TGTGCCAGCAGCCCGGTGGGGGCCATTAGCGGCTCCTACAATGAGCAGTTCTTC. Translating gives CASSPVGAISGSYNEQFF.